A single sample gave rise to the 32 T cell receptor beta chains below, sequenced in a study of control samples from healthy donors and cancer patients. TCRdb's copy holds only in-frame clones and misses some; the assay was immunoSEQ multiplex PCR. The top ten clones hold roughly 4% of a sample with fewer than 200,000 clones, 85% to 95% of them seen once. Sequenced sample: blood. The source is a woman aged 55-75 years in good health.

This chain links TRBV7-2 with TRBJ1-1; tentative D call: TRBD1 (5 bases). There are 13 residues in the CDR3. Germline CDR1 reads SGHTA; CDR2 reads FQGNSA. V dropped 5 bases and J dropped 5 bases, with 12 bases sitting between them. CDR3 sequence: CASSRAGVTEAFF. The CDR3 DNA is TGTGCCAGCAGCAGGGCGGGGGTGACTGAAGCTTTCTTT.

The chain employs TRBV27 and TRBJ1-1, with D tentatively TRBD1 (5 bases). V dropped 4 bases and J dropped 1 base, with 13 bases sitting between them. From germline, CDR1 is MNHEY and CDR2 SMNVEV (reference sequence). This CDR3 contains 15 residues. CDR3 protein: CASSWIPGGNTEAFF. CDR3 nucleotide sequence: TGTGCCAGCAGTTGGATCCCGGGGGGGAACACTGAAGCTTTCTTT.

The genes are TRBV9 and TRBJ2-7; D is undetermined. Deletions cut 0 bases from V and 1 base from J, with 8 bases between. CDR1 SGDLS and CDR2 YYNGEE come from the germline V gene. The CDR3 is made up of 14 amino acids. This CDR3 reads CASSVGEQSYEQYF. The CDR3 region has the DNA TGTGCCAGCAGCGTAGGGGAACAGTCCTACGAGCAGTACTTC.

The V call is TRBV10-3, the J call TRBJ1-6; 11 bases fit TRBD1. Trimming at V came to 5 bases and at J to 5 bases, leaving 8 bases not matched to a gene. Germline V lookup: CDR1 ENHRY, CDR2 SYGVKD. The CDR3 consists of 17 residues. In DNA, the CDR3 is TGTGCCATCAGTTTTCGGGACAGGGGGGCTGATAATTCACCCCTCCACTTT. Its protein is CAISFRDRGADNSPLHF.

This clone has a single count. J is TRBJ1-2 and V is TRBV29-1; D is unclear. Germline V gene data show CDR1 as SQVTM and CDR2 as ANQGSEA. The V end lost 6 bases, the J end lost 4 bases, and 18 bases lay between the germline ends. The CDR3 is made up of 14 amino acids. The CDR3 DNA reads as TGCAGCGTAGATGGGGAAGCCCCTTCCTATGGCTACACCTTC. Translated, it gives CSVDGEAPSYGYTF. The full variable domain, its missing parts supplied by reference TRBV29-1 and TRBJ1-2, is SAVISQKPSRDICQRGTSLTIQCQVDSQVTMMFWYRQQPGQSLTLIATANQGSEATYESGFVIDKFPISRPNLTFSTLTVSNMSPEDSSIYLCSVDGEAPSYGYTFGSGTRLTVV.

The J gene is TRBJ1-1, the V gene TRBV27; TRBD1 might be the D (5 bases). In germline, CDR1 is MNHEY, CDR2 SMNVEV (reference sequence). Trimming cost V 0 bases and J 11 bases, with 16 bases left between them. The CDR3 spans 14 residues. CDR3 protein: CASSLSRWDLSAFF. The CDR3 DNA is TGTGCCAGCAGTTTATCGCGGTGGGACTTAAGCGCTTTCTTT.

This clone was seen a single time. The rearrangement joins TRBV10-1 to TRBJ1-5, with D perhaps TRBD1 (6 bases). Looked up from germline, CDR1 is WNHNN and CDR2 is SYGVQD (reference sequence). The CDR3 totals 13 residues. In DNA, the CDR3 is TGCGCTACCCGGGTGACAGGTACTCAGCCCCAGCATTTT. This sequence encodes CATRVTGTQPQHF.

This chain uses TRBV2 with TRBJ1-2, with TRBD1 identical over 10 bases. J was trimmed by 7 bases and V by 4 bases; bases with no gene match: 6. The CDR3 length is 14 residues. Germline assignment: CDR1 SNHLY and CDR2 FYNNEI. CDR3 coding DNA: TGTGCCAGCAGTGGTGGACAGGGGGTAGGTGGCTACACCTTC. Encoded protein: CASSGGQGVGGYTF. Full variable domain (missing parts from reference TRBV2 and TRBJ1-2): EPEVTQTPSHQVTQMGQEVILRCVPISNHLYFYWYRQILGQKVEFLVSFYNNEISEKSEIFDDQFSVERPDGSNFTLKIRSTKLEDSAMYFCASSGGQGVGGYTFGSGTRLTVV.

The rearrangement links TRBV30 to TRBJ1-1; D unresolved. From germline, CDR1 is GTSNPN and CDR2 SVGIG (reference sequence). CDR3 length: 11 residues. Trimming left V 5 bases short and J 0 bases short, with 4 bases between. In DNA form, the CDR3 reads TGTGCCTGGGCGGTGAACACTGAAGCTTTCTTT. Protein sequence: CAWAVNTEAFF. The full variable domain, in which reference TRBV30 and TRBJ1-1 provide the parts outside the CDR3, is SQTIHQWPATLVQPVGSPLSLECTVEGTSNPNLYWYRQAAGRGLQLLFYSVGIGQISSEVPQNLSASRPQDRQFILSSKKLLLSDSGFYLCAWAVNTEAFFGQGTRLTVV.

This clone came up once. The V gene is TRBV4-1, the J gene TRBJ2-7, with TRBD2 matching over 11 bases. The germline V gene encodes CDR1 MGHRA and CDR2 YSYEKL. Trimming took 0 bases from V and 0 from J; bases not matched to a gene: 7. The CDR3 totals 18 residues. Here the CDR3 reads CASSQDPASGGSSYEQYF. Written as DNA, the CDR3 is TGCGCCAGCAGCCAAGACCCCGCTAGCGGGGGGAGCTCCTACGAGCAGTACTTC.

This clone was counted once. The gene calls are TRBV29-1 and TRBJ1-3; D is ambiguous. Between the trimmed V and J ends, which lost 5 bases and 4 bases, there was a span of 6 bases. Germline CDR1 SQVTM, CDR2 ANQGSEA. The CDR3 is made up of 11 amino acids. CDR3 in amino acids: CSVLRGNTIYF. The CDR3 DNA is TGCAGCGTTCTCCGAGGAAACACCATATATTTT. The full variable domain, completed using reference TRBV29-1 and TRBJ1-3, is SAVISQKPSRDICQRGTSLTIQCQVDSQVTMMFWYRQQPGQSLTLIATANQGSEATYESGFVIDKFPISRPNLTFSTLTVSNMSPEDSSIYLCSVLRGNTIYFGEGSWLTVV.

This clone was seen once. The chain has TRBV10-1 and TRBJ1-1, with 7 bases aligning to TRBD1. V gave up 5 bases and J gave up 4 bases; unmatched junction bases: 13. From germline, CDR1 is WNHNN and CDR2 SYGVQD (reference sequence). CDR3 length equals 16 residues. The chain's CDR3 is CASSPVREQGLTEAFF. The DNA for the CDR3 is TGCGCCAGCAGTCCGGTTAGGGAACAGGGGCTCACTGAAGCTTTCTTT.

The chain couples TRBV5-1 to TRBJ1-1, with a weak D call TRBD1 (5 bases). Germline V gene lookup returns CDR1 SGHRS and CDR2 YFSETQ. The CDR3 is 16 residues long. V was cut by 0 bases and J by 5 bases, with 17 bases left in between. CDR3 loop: CASSLGQGTVFTEAFF. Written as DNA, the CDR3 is TGCGCCAGCAGCTTGGGTCAGGGCACTGTTTTTACTGAAGCTTTCTTT.

The CDR3 sequence is CASSIANRFRTEAFF. CDR3 sequence (DNA): TGTGCCAGCAGCATTGCAAACAGGTTCCGCACTGAAGCTTTCTTT. The chain is built from TRBV11-2 and TRBJ1-1; D is possibly TRBD1 (5 bases). Trimming cost V 5 bases and J 4 bases, with 17 bases left between them. This CDR3 has 15 residues. The germline gives CDR1 SGHAT, CDR2 FQNNGV.

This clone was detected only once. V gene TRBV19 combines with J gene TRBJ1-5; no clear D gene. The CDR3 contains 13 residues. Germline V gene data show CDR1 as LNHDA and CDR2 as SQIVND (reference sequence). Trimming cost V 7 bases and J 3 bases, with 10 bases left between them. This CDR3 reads CASTLADNQPQHF. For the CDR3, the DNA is TGTGCCAGTACCCTGGCAGACAATCAGCCCCAGCATTTT.

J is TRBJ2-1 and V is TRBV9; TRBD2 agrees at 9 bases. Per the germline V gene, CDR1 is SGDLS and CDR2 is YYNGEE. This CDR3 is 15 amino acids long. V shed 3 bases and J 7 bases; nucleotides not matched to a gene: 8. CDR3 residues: CASSAPGLARNEQFF. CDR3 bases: TGTGCCAGCAGCGCTCCGGGACTAGCAAGGAATGAGCAGTTCTTC.

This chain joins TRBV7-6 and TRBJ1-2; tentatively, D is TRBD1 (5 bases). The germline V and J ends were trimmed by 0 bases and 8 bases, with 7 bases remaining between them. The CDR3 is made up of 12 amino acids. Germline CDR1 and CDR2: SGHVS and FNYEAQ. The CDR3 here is CASSLAGDGYTF. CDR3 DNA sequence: TGTGCCAGCAGCTTAGCGGGGGACGGCTACACCTTC.

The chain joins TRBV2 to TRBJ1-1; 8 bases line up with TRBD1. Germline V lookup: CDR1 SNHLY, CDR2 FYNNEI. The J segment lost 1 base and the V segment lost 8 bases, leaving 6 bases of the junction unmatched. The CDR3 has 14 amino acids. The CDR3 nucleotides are TGTGCCAGCGACCGGACAGGGACGAACACTGAAGCTTTCTTT. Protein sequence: CASDRTGTNTEAFF.

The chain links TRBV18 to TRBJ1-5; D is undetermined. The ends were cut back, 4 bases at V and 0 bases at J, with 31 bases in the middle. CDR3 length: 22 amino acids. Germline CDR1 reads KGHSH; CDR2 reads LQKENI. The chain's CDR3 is CASSLLPPPRLRPEYSNQPQHF. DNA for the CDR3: TGTGCCAGCTCACTCCTCCCCCCCCCGCGACTCCGCCCGGAATATAGCAATCAGCCCCAGCATTTT. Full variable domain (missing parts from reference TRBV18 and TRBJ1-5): NAGVMQNPRHLVRRRGQEARLRCSPMKGHSHVYWYRQLPEEGLKFMVYLQKENIIDESGMPKERFSAEFPKEGPSILRIQQVVRGDSAAYFCASSLLPPPRLRPEYSNQPQHFGDGTRLSIL.

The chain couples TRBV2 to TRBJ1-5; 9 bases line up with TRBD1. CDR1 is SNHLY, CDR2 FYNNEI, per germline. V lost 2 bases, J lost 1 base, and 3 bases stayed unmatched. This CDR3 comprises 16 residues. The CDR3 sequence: CASSETGGESNQPQHF. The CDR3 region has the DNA TGTGCCAGCAGTGAAACAGGGGGCGAGAGCAATCAGCCCCAGCATTTT.

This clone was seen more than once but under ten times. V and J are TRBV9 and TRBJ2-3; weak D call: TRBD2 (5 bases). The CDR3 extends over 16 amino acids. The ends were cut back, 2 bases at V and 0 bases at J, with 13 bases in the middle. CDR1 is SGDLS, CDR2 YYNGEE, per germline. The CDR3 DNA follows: TGTGCCAGCAGCGTCAGTGAGGGCACGAGCACAGATACGCAGTATTTT. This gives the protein CASSVSEGTSTDTQYF.

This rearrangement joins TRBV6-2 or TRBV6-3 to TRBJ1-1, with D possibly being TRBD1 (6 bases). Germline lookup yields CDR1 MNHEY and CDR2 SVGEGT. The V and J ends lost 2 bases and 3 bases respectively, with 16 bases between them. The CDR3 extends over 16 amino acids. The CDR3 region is CASSYAFVRGYTEAFF. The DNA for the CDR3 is TGTGCCAGCAGTTACGCCTTCGTAAGGGGGTACACTGAAGCTTTCTTT.

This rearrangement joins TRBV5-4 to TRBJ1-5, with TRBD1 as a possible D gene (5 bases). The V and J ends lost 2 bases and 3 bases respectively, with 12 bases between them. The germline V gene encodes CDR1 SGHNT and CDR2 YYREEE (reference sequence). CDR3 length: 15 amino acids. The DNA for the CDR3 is TGTGCCAGCAGCTTTGGGGGAACAAACAATCAGCCCCAGCATTTT. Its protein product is CASSFGGTNNQPQHF.

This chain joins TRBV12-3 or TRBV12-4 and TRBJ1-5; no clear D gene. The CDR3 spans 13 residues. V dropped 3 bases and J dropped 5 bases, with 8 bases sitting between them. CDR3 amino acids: CASSLTLDQPQHF. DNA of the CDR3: TGTGCCAGCAGTTTGACCCTTGATCAGCCCCAGCATTTT.

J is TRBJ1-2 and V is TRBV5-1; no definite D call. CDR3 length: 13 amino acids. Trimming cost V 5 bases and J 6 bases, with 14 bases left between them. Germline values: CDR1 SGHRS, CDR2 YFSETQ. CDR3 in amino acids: CASSTGASDGYTF. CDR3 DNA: TGCGCCAGCAGTACGGGTGCGAGTGATGGCTACACCTTC.

The CDR3, as DNA: TGCGCCAGCAGCTTGGATTTTGGGTTTGGAAAACTGTTTTTT. It encodes CASSLDFGFGKLFF. The chain combines TRBV5-1 with TRBJ1-4; D not certain. In germline, CDR1 is SGHRS, CDR2 YFSETQ. V was shortened by 0 bases and J by 10 bases, with 13 bases between the two germline ends. This CDR3 is built from 14 residues.

This CDR3 is CASSQGGSTEAFF. The CDR3 nucleotides are TGCGCCAGCAGTCAAGGGGGAAGCACTGAAGCTTTCTTT. The gene calls are TRBV10-1 and TRBJ1-1, with a possible D match to TRBD1 (6 bases). The CDR3 runs 13 residues. The V end lost 5 bases, the J end lost 4 bases, and 11 bases lay between the germline ends. Per germline, CDR1 WNHNN and CDR2 SYGVQD (reference sequence).

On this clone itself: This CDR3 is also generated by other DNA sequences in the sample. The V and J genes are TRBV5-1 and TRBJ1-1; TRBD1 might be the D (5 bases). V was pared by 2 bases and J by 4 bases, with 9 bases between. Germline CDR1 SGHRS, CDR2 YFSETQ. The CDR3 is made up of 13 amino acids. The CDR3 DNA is TGCGCCAGCAGCTTATTGGGGGGCACTGAAGCTTTCTTT. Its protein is CASSLLGGTEAFF.

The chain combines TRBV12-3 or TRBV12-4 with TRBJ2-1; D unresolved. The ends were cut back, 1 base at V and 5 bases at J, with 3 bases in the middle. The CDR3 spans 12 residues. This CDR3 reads CASSLEDNEQFF. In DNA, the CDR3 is TGTGCCAGCAGTTTAGAGGACAATGAGCAGTTCTTC.

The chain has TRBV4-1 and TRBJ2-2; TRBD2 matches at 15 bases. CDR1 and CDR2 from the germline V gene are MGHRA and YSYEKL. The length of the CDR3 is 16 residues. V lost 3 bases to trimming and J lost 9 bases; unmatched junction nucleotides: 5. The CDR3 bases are TGCGCCAGCAGCCACGGACTAGCGGGGGGGCCGCGGGAGCTGTTTTTT. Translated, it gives CASSHGLAGGPRELFF.

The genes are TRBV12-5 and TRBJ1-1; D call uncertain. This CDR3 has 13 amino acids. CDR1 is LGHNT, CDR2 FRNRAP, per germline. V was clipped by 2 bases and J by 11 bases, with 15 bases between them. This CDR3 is CASGLLQTTGAFF. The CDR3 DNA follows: TGTGCTAGTGGTTTGCTTCAGACTACTGGGGCTTTCTTT.

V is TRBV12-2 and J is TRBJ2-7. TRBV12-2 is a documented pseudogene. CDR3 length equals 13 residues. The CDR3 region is CASRKGLLDEQYF. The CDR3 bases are TGTGCAAGTCGTAAGGGCCTACTCGACGAGCAGTACTTC.